The TCR beta chain under discussion was sequenced for a study of blood T cells in healthy people across ages. A second PCR, run for roughly 7 to 11 cycles, used a sample-barcoded 5' primer plus a J-beta primer mix. TCRdb re-analysed the 5' RACE reads in MiXCR, keeping a single row per CDR3 protein. The data show hundreds of thousands of distinct CDR3 sequences, around 26% seen once. Sequenced sample: blood. This sequence was found in a woman of 80 years or more in good health.

The CDR3 spells CAWKPPAWGEQFF. CDR3 DNA: TGTGCCTGGAAACCCCCAGCTTGGGGGGAGCAGTTCTTC. This chain joins TRBV30 and TRBJ2-1; the D call may be TRBD1 or TRBD2 (5 bases each). Trimming stripped 4 bases from V and 10 bases from J, with 17 bases between. Germline assignment: CDR1 GTSNPN and CDR2 SVGIG (reference sequence). The CDR3 sequence is 13 residues long.